The present entry profiles one T cell receptor (beta chain) with its context. The V and J ends lost 4 bases and 1 base, in that order; junction bases with no gene match: 8. This CDR3 spans 16 amino acids. Germline V gene lookup returns CDR1 LGHDT and CDR2 YNNKEL (reference sequence). The data derive from a study of blood T cell repertoires in COVID-19. The table came from immunoSEQ multiplex PCR; TCRdb's copy has only in-frame clones and leaves some out. The sample includes fewer than 200,000 clones, around 80% of them seen just once. This receptor was identified in a man between 50 and 59 years old who had recovered from COVID-19. This rearrangement joins TRBV3-1 (or the pseudogene TRBV3-2) to TRBJ2-7; 9 positions agree with TRBD1. Sequenced material: PBMCs or T cells enriched from blood (not recorded which). CDR3 nucleotides: TGTGCCAGCAGCCTTACCTGGGGACAGGGATCCTACGAGCAGTACTTC. Translated: CASSLTWGQGSYEQYF.